These T cell receptor beta chains were read from a single sample in a study of CD8 T cells in ankylosing spondylitis. TCRdb called the 5' RACE reads again in MiXCR, with one record for every CDR3 protein. This sample has under 200,000 distinct CDR3 sequences, with approximately 12% found just once. Sequences were obtained from blood, either unsorted or a sorted T cell fraction (not recorded which). The source of these receptors is a female donor with ankylosing spondylitis or in good health (not recorded which). Each CDR3 is given with its conserved first and last residue. The order of the fields is CDR3 length, J gene, clone size, D gene, V gene, CDR3 protein. D genes are given only for firm matches. For some rows the clone size is stated as once, few or many, or as a class when expanded; others skip it.

15	TRBJ2-3	many	TRBD1	TRBV4-2	CASSVGQGVADTQYF
14	TRBJ2-7	many	TRBD1	TRBV12-3/TRBV12-4	CASSLTGQLSEQYF
15	TRBJ2-1	many	TRBD2	TRBV6-2/TRBV6-3	CASTDSGSSYNEQFF
11	TRBJ2-1	many	.	TRBV7-2	CASSMGIEQFF
16	TRBJ2-1	many	TRBD2	TRBV6-4	CASSDSGGRRYNEQFF
16	TRBJ2-5	.	.	TRBV18	CASSPARPGDGETQYF
12	TRBJ2-7	.	.	TRBV9	CASSVSRGEQYF
13	TRBJ1-1	many	.	TRBV5-1	CASSLTGGTEAFF
16	TRBJ2-1	many	.	TRBV9	CASSVEVWGEVDEQFF
15	TRBJ1-2	.	TRBD1	TRBV27	CASSYLTGLKHGYTF
15	TRBJ1-3	few	.	TRBV5-1	CASSPNRAVGNTIYF
13	TRBJ1-1	many	.	TRBV12-3/TRBV12-4	CASRGAVNTEAFF
11	TRBJ2-7	many	.	TRBV9	CASSVGSEQYF
17	TRBJ2-1	many	.	TRBV7-6	CASSLVTLSNTYNEQFF
13	TRBJ1-3	many	.	TRBV29-1	CSVEGGTGNTIYF
19	TRBJ2-1	few	TRBD2	TRBV28	CASTTTRPSGSTKDNEQFF
14	TRBJ2-7	few	TRBD2	TRBV6-1	CASSEIAGFYEQYF
15	TRBJ1-1	many	.	TRBV7-9	CASSLSPPKNTEAFF
20	TRBJ2-1	many	.	TRBV7-3	CASSLGWGRDAERSYNEQFF
15	TRBJ2-1	.	.	TRBV30	CAWRLTGLLPGEQFF
20	TRBJ2-3	many	TRBD2	TRBV12-3/TRBV12-4	CASSFALEETSGLPTDTQYF
12	TRBJ1-5	many	.	TRBV4-3	CASSQGNQPQHF
13	TRBJ2-7	.	.	TRBV7-8	CASSPDPFLDEYF
13	TRBJ2-7	.	.	TRBV20-1	CSARQQGGYEQYF
13	TRBJ1-1	many	.	TRBV6-2/TRBV6-3	CASSYMGRTEAFF
14	TRBJ2-1	many	TRBD2	TRBV20-1	CSAAGTNSYNEQFF
17	TRBJ2-3	many	.	TRBV11-2	CASSLEGSGHLTDTQYF
16	TRBJ2-3	.	.	TRBV4-1	CASTLTGTPNTDTQYF
15	TRBJ2-5	.	TRBD2	TRBV5-1	CASSHGTSGQETQYF
15	TRBJ1-1	many	.	TRBV5-1	CASAIREGGNTEAFF
13	TRBJ2-5	.	.	TRBV5-1	CASSTQVYETQYF
16	TRBJ2-1	.	TRBD2	TRBV12-3/TRBV12-4	CASSLGASGRRNEQFF
13	TRBJ2-2	many	.	TRBV20-1	CSARGRGTGELFF
15	TRBJ1-2	.	.	TRBV4-3	CASRARLQGPLGYTF
15	TRBJ2-3	few	.	TRBV5-6	CASSLLGPGTDTQYF
16	TRBJ2-5	.	TRBD2	TRBV20-1	CSAKLLAGGHRETQYF
15	TRBJ2-1	many	TRBD1	TRBV4-3	CASSPTGEPSNEQFF
16	TRBJ2-7	many	TRBD2	TRBV12-3/TRBV12-4	CASSTTSTSGSGEQYF
12	TRBJ2-5	.	.	TRBV7-2	CASSFFGGTQYF
14	TRBJ2-7	many	.	TRBV10-3	CAIRKQGASYEQYF
15	TRBJ2-1	many	TRBD2	TRBV7-2	CASSPSGLVVSEQFF
12	TRBJ1-5	many	.	TRBV12-3/TRBV12-4	CASTGRNQPQHF
16	TRBJ2-1	many	.	TRBV7-2	CASSLGLSGSYNEQFF
16	TRBJ2-1	many	TRBD1	TRBV3-1	CASSQGWGTGANEQFF
14	TRBJ2-7	many	TRBD2	TRBV20-1	CSAPGLAFPWGGYF
15	TRBJ2-1	many	.	TRBV11-3	CASSRQQLGVNEQFF
17	TRBJ2-4	few	.	TRBV19	CASSIFRDSRTGNIQYF
16	TRBJ2-2	.	TRBD2	TRBV7-2	CASSLAGGGNTGELFF